A single T cell receptor (beta chain) is shown here with its context. Its antigen remains unidentified. The table came from immunoSEQ multiplex PCR; TCRdb's copy has only in-frame clones and leaves some out. The sample contains roughly 89,000 clones, 92% of which appear only once. The entry originates in a study of graft-versus-host responses after intestinal transplantation. Study details: Each of the recipients got a multivisceral, liver-intestinal, or isolated intestinal transplant. Once they had received anti-thymocyte globulin induction, all recipients took tacrolimus and steroids for roughly three years.

Study results and limitations: Allografts from individuals with graft-donor T cell macrochimerism displayed high graft-versus-host to host-versus-graft clonal ratios. Recipient marrow harbored GvH clones, some of which surfaced first in ileum or blood.

The CDR3 runs to 14 residues. Germline CDR1 SGHNT, CDR2 YENEEA. V gave up 5 bases and J gave up 7 bases; unmatched junction bases: 9. This material consisted of unstimulated CD4+ T cells sorted from spleen or lymph node cells, taken before intestinal transplant. The source of this sequence is a human donor who received an intestinal transplant. This rearrangement joins TRBV11-3 to TRBJ2-5; TRBD1 aligns across 8 bases. CDR3 coding DNA: TGTGCCAGCAGCCACACAGGGGGACCGGCGACCCAGTACTTC. It specifies CASSHTGGPATQYF.